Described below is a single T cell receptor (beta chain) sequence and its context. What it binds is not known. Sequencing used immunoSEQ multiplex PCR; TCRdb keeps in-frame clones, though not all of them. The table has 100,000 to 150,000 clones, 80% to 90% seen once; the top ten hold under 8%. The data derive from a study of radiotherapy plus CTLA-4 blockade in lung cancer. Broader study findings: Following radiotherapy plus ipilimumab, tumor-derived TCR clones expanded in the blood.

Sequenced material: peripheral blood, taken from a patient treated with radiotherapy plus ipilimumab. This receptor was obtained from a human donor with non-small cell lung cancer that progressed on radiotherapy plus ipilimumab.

This CDR3 is CASSLSGPRGDGYTF. DNA for the CDR3: TGTGCCAGCAGCTTGAGTGGACCCCGGGGCGATGGCTACACCTTC. The chain uses TRBV5-4 and TRBJ1-2, with D possibly being TRBD1 (5 bases). The CDR3 consists of 15 residues. Trimming pared 1 base from V and 6 bases from J, leaving 16 bases between. The germline gives CDR1 SGHNT, CDR2 YYREEE (reference sequence).